This T cell receptor (beta chain) appears in the sequencing data of a study of Tregs in tolerant kidney transplant recipients. This CDR3 is built from 15 residues. The ends lost 4 bases at V and 0 bases at J; junction bases unmatched: 3. CDR1 SGHRS and CDR2 YFSETQ come from the germline V gene. This clone was recorded a few times. Other DNA sequences in the same sample also yield this CDR3. Some clones are missing from TCRdb's copy, which holds only in-frame ones; the method was immunoSEQ multiplex PCR. This sample has approximately 260,000 clones, with roughly 80% found just once. This TCR was sampled from a human donor in good health. Sample: CD4+ T cells from blood. The chain is built from TRBV5-1 and TRBJ2-1; TRBD1 aligns across 8 bases. The CDR3 loop reads CASSPGQGSYNEQFF. As DNA, the CDR3 is TGCGCCAGCAGCCCAGGACAGGGCTCCTACAATGAGCAGTTCTTC.